Given below is one TCR beta chain in context. The antigen is not known. In the PCR, 60 Vbeta and 13 Jbeta primers were used. Profiling relied on immunoSEQ multiplex PCR, and the TCRdb table lists in-frame clones only, not all of them. The sample has 170,000 or so clones, 80% seen once. Trimming stripped 5 bases from V and 2 bases from J, with 10 bases between. The germline CDR1 and CDR2 sequences are SGDLS and YYNGEE. The CDR3 totals 13 residues. The sample is drawn from a study of cytomegalovirus exposure and HLA in healthy donors. Study-wide context: An earlier analysis identified some 110 million unique TCR beta sequences in about 190 million T cells.

Study outcomes and limitations: Previous analysis showed most TCR beta V segments were productive about 90% or about 30% of the time. For presence/absence analyses, sequencing depth was assumed to be roughly uniform across donors.

The TCR sequence derives from a boy younger than 18 in good health and CMV-seronegative. Sequenced material: PBMCs. The chain employs TRBV9 and TRBJ2-5, with D possibly matching TRBD1 (6 bases). This chain's CDR3 is CASRPGDQETQYF. CDR3 DNA: TGTGCCAGCAGACCAGGGGATCAAGAGACCCAGTACTTC.